Only a few counts were recorded for the clone carrying this T cell receptor beta chain. Its specificity is unknown. Germline trimming cut 2 bases from V and 6 bases from J; bases unmatched to any gene: 8. This CDR3 spans 16 amino acids. Germline lookup yields CDR1 SGHAT and CDR2 FQNNGV. These data originate in a study of identical twins. Study-wide points: Possibly, invariant MAIT and iNKT cells partly confounded zero-insertion analyses.

TCRdb re-called the 5' RACE reads with MiXCR, one entry per CDR3 protein. The sample holds about 570,000 distinct CDR3 sequences, 9.5% to 10% seen once. The sample was also reused in another study, on yellow fever vaccine responses in identical twins.

Material: PBMCs. The gene calls are TRBV11-2 and TRBJ2-1, with 9 bases fitting TRBD2. The receptor was isolated from a woman aged 18-29 years in good health. The CDR3 loop reads CASSLRLAGVLNEQFF. In DNA form, the CDR3 reads TGTGCCAGCAGCTTAAGGTTAGCGGGGGTCCTCAATGAGCAGTTCTTC.